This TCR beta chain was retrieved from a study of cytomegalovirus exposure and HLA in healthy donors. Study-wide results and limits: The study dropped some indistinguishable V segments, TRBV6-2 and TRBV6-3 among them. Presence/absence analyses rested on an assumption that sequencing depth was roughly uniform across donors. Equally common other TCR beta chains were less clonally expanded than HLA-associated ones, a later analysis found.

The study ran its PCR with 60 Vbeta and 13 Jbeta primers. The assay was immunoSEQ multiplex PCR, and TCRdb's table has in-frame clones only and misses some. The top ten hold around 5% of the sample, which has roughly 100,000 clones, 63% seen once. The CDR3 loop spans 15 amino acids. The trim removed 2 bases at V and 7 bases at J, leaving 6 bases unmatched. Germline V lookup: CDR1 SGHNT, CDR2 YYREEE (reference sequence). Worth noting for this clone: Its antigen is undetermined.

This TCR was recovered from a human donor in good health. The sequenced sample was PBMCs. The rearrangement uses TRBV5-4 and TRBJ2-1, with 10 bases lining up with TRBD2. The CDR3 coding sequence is TGTGCCAGCAGCTTCGGACTAGCGGCAGTTAATGAGCAGTTCTTC. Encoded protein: CASSFGLAAVNEQFF. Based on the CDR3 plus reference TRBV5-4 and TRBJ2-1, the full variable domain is ETGVTQSPTHLIKTRGQQVTLRCSSQSGHNTVSWYQQALGQGPQFIFQYYREEENGRGNFPPRFSGLQFPNYSSELNVNALELDDSALYLCASSFGLAAVNEQFFGPGTRLTVL.